This T cell receptor beta chain was sequenced in a study of blood T cell repertoires in COVID-19. Assay: immunoSEQ multiplex PCR; the TCRdb copy retains only in-frame clones and omits some. This table holds 120,000 or so clones, just under 80% found once. This TCR derives from a human donor in a cohort sampled during active COVID-19. Sequenced material: peripheral blood.

This chain's CDR3 is CASSLTTGGSEKLFF. The CDR3 DNA sequence: TGTGCCAGCAGTTTAACGACAGGGGGTTCGGAAAAACTGTTTTTT. V is TRBV28 and J is TRBJ1-4, with TRBD1 identical over 9 bases. Germline lookup yields CDR1 MDHEN and CDR2 SYDVKM. V lost 2 bases, J lost 8 bases, and 6 bases stayed unmatched. This CDR3 comprises 15 residues.